One sample yielded the 17 T cell receptor beta chains listed below, sequenced in a study of shared clonotypes between healthy human individuals. Data came from immunoSEQ multiplex PCR; TCRdb stores just in-frame clones and leaves some out. The sample has 2 million to 2.5 million clones, under 95% seen once. The material sequenced was naive CD4+ T cells from PBMCs. The subset: CD45RA+ positively selected. Source of these receptors: a man aged 18 to 30 in good health. Some clones in this sample may be carry-over from other donors' samples.

This clone was seen once. This chain joins TRBV5-1 and TRBJ2-1; 9 nucleotides match TRBD1. The CDR3 runs 15 residues. V was pared by 7 bases and J by 10 bases, with 15 bases of the junction left unmatched. Germline V gene data show CDR1 as SGHRS and CDR2 as YFSETQ. The CDR3 nucleotides are TGCGCCAGCTTCACCGGGGACAGGGTTTCCAAGGAGCAGTTCTTC. Its translation is CASFTGDRVSKEQFF.

This clone appeared once. V and J are TRBV7-3 and TRBJ2-1, with D perhaps matching TRBD1 (6 bases). V gave up 5 bases and J gave up 12 bases, with 26 bases separating them. There are 16 residues in the CDR3. Germline V CDR1 and CDR2: SGHTA, FQGTGA. DNA of the CDR3: TGTGCCAGCAGCCGATTAAACCGGGACACCGACCATGGGCAGTTCTTC. Encoded protein: CASSRLNRDTDHGQFF.

The genes are TRBV5-4 and TRBJ2-3; 7 bases align to TRBD1. The CDR3 has 16 residues. Trimming cost V 2 bases and J 6 bases; bases outside gene matches: 12. The germline V gene has CDR1 SGHNT and CDR2 YYREEE (reference sequence). The CDR3 DNA follows: TGTGCCAGCAGCTTTGGCCGGACAGGTCCCCAGGATACGCAGTATTTT. Translated: CASSFGRTGPQDTQYF.

J is TRBJ1-5 and V is TRBV7-9, with D unresolved. The germline gives CDR1 SEHNR, CDR2 FQNEAQ (reference sequence). The CDR3 sequence is 15 residues long. Deletions cut 3 bases from V and 4 bases from J, with 13 bases between. The CDR3 coding sequence is TGTGCCAGCAGCTTTGCGGGATCGTGGAATCAGCCCCAGCATTTT. Translated, it gives CASSFAGSWNQPQHF.

As regards this clone: The same CDR3 is also encoded by other DNA sequences in this sample. This chain uses TRBV5-4 with TRBJ2-7; unclear D gene. Germline V gives CDR1 SGHNT, CDR2 YYREEE (reference sequence). The CDR3 loop spans 13 amino acids. V dropped 4 bases and J dropped 0 bases, with 8 bases sitting between them. The CDR3 sequence is CASSADGSYEQYF. As DNA, the CDR3 is TGTGCCAGCAGCGCCGACGGCTCCTACGAGCAGTACTTC.

The J gene is TRBJ1-1, the V gene TRBV6-4; D ambiguous. Germline V gives CDR1 MRHNA, CDR2 SNTAGT. This CDR3 is built from 13 residues. V lost 5 bases and J lost 2, with 9 bases in between. The CDR3 sequence is CASSKTKNTEAFF. In DNA, the CDR3 is TGTGCCAGCAGTAAAACGAAAAACACTGAAGCTTTCTTT.

This chain links TRBV6-5 with TRBJ1-1; tentative D call: TRBD1 (6 bases). With 3 bases removed from V and 1 base from J, the gap between germline ends came to 9 bases. Germline lookup yields CDR1 MNHEY and CDR2 SVGAGI. The CDR3 consists of 14 residues. The CDR3 reads CASSYDRRNTEAFF. The CDR3 nucleotides are TGTGCCAGCAGTTATGACAGGAGGAACACTGAAGCTTTCTTT.

This clone was observed once. Written as DNA, the CDR3 is TGTGCCAGCGGGGCTTTCGGGCTTCCAGGCAACTATGGCTACACCTTC. Protein sequence: CASGAFGLPGNYGYTF. The V call is TRBV19, the J call TRBJ1-2; D may be TRBD1 (5 bases). Trimming cost V 9 bases and J 2 bases, with 22 bases left between them. CDR3 length: 16 residues. CDR1 and CDR2 from the germline V gene are LNHDA and SQIVND (reference sequence).

The chain couples TRBV5-1 to TRBJ2-2, with D hard to call. V was cut by 3 bases and J by 1 base, with 10 bases left in between. The CDR3 loop spans 15 amino acids. The germline V gene encodes CDR1 SGHRS and CDR2 YFSETQ. This CDR3 is CASSSRTRNTGELFF. The CDR3 DNA follows: TGCGCCAGCAGCTCAAGGACGAGGAACACCGGGGAGCTGTTTTTT.

The chain employs TRBV27 and TRBJ2-7; 8 bases agree with TRBD2. CDR1 is MNHEY and CDR2 is SMNVEV in the germline V gene (reference sequence). The CDR3 extends over 15 amino acids. V lost 5 bases and J lost 1; bases outside the gene matches: 7. DNA of the CDR3: TGTGCCAGCAGTCCCCCGGGGGGGCCATCCTACGAGCAGTACTTC. Translating it yields CASSPPGGPSYEQYF.

The genes are TRBV2 and TRBJ1-5; maybe TRBD1 (6 bases). This CDR3 has 14 amino acids. V was trimmed by 3 bases and J by 7 bases, leaving 13 bases between them. Germline-derived CDR1 and CDR2 are SNHLY and FYNNEI. The CDR3 sequence is CASSDSGQWQPQHF. CDR3 bases: TGTGCCAGCAGTGATTCGGGACAATGGCAGCCCCAGCATTTT.

V is TRBV19 and J is TRBJ2-3; D is perhaps TRBD1 (6 bases). V was shortened by 5 bases and J by 0 bases, with 9 bases between the two germline ends. Germline V gives CDR1 LNHDA, CDR2 SQIVND (reference sequence). The CDR3 sequence is 14 residues long. CDR3 residues: CASSPTGSTDTQYF. The DNA of the CDR3 is TGTGCCAGTAGTCCAACAGGGAGCACAGATACGCAGTATTTT.

About this clone: The sample contains more than one DNA sequence encoding this CDR3. The chain joins TRBV6-1 to TRBJ2-3; the match to TRBD1 covers 7 bases. This CDR3 region has 14 residues. The germline V gene encodes CDR1 MNHNS and CDR2 SASEGT. J gave up 0 bases and V 7 bases, and 4 bases lay outside the gene matches. The CDR3 DNA reads as TGTGCCAGCACCCGGGACAGTAGCACAGATACGCAGTATTTT. Translated, it gives CASTRDSSTDTQYF.

The chain combines TRBV9 with TRBJ2-1, with 12 positions matching TRBD2. The ends lost 4 bases at V and 8 bases at J; junction bases unmatched: 7. CDR1 and CDR2 (germline): SGDLS, YYNGEE. CDR3 length equals 15 residues. CDR3 in amino acids: CASSPRLAGAYEQFF. CDR3 nucleotides: TGTGCCAGCAGCCCGCGACTAGCGGGAGCCTATGAGCAGTTCTTC.

In DNA, the CDR3 is TGTGCCAGCAGCCACTCCTCCACCGGGGAGCTGTTTTTT. The encoded protein is CASSHSSTGELFF. The chain joins TRBV7-3 to TRBJ2-2; no definite D call. Trimming removed 5 bases from V and 4 bases from J, with 8 bases in between. Germline CDR1 reads SGHTA; CDR2 reads FQGTGA. The CDR3 has 13 residues.

The rearrangement links TRBV5-8 to TRBJ1-2; D unresolved. The ends were cut back, 2 bases at V and 3 bases at J, with 11 bases in the middle. Looked up from germline, CDR1 is SGHTS and CDR2 is YDEGEE. This CDR3 contains 14 residues. CDR3 bases: TGTGCCAGCAGCTTACGGGCCGGTCACTATGGCTACACCTTC. This codes for CASSLRAGHYGYTF.

A remark on this clone: A junction end diverges from the germline sequence, so it may reflect a read error. J is TRBJ2-7 and V is TRBV28, with TRBD2 as a possible D gene (6 bases). This CDR3 is 13 amino acids long. Germline CDR1 reads MDHEN; CDR2 reads SYDVKM. In DNA, the CDR3 is TGTGCCAGCAGTCGCGCGGGGACGCCGACTCGCCCCTTC. Its protein product is CASSRAGTPTRPF.